This TCR beta chain came from a study of CD8 T cells in ankylosing spondylitis. For TCR beta, libraries came from quantitative 5'-RACE with molecular barcodes. Using its own MiXCR run on the 5' RACE reads, TCRdb lists one record per CDR3 protein. The table has 700,000 or so distinct CDR3 sequences, under 20% seen once. General study points: Clones that were linked to disease were CD8+ and were relatively rare in peripheral blood. Reported data indicate significant enrichment of disease-linked clones within matched ankylosing spondylitis synovial fluid. Several highly homologous variants formed a TCR beta motif that appeared characteristic of ankylosing spondylitis blood. Earlier studies detected some motif variants in reactive arthritis synovial fluid and blood.

This clonotype was detected only a few times. Its antigen remains unknown. Specimen: blood, either unsorted or a sorted T cell fraction (not recorded which). The TCR was taken from a male donor with ankylosing spondylitis.

CDR3 sequence: CSARELAGGPAWGEQFF. The DNA for the CDR3 is TGCAGTGCTAGAGAACTAGCGGGAGGGCCGGCTTGGGGAGAGCAGTTCTTC. The chain links TRBV20-1 to TRBJ2-1; TRBD2 matches at 13 bases. The CDR3 consists of 17 residues. J lost 10 bases, V lost 0 bases, and 12 bases had no gene match. Germline loops: CDR1 DFQATT, CDR2 SNEGSKA (reference sequence).